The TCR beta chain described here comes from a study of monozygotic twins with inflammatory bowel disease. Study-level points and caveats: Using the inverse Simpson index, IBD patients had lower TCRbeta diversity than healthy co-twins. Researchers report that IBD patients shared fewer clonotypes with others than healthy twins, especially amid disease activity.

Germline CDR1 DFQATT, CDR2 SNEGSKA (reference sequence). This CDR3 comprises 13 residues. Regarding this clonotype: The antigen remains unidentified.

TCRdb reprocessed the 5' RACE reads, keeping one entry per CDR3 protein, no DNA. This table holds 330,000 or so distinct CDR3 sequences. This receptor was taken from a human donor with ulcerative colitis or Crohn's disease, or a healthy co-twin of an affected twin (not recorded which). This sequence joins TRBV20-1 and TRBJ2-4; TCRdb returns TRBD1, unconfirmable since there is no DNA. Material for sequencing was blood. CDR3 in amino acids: CSAIAPGGNIQYF.